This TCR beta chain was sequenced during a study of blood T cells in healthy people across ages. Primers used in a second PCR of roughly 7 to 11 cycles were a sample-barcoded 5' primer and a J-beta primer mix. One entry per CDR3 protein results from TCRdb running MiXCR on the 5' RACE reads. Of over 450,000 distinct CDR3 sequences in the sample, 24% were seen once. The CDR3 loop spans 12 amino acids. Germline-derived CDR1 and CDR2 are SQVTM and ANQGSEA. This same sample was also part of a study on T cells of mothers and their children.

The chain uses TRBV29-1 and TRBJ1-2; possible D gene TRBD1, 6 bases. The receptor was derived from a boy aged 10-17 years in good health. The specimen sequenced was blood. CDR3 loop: CSVQQGNYGYTF. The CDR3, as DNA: TGCAGTGTGCAACAGGGAAACTATGGCTACACCTTC.